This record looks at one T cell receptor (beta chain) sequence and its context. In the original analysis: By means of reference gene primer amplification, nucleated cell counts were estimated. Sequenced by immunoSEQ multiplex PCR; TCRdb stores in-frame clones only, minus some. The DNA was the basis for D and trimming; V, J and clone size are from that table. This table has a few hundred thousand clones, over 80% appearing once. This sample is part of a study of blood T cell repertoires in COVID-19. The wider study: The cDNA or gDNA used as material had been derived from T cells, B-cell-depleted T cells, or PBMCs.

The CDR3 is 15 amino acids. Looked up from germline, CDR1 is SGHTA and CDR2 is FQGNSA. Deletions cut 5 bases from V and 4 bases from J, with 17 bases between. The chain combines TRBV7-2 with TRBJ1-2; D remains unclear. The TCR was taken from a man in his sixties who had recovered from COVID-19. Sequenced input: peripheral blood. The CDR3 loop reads CASSPEGGYGYGYTF. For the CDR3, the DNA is TGTGCCAGCAGCCCAGAGGGAGGGTATGGCTATGGCTACACCTTC. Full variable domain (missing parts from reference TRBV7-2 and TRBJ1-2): GAGVSQSPSNKVTEKGKDVELRCDPISGHTALYWYRQSLGQGLEFLIYFQGNSAPDKSGLPSDRFSAERTGGSVSTLTIQRTQQEDSAVYLCASSPEGGYGYGYTFGSGTRLTVV.